This T cell receptor beta chain came from a study of blood T cell repertoires in COVID-19. Study in general: T cells, B-cell-depleted T cells, or PBMCs supplied cDNA or gDNA.

CDR3 length: 11 residues. V shed 3 bases and J shed 6 bases, with 7 bases lying between them. Germline assignment: CDR1 DFQATT and CDR2 SNEGSKA (reference sequence). Original processing methods: Reference gene primers were amplified, and this amplification served to estimate nucleated cell counts. Generated by immunoSEQ multiplex PCR, the TCRdb table keeps only in-frame clones and is missing some. The V and J calls and clone size are taken from that table; D and trimming were inferred from the DNA. The data hold approximately 60,000 clones, with about nine tenths observed a single time. This clonotype was obtained from a man aged 45-65 years with active COVID-19. Source material: peripheral blood. The V call is TRBV20-1, the J call TRBJ2-3; no reliable D call. The CDR3 reads CSASLLDTQYF. CDR3 sequence (DNA): TGCAGTGCTAGCCTCTTGGATACGCAGTATTTT.